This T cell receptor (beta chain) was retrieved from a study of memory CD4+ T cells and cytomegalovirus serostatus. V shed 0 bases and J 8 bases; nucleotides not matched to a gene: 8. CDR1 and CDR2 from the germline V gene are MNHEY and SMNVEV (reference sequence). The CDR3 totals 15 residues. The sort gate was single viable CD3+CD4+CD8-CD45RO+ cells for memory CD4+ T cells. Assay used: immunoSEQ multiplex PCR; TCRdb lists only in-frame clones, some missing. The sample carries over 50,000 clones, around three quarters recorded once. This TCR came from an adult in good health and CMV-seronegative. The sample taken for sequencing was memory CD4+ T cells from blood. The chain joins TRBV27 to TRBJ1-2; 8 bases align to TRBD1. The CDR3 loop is CASSLSGQVLRGYTF. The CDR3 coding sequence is TGTGCCAGCAGTTTATCGGGACAGGTCCTACGCGGCTACACCTTC.